Following are 5 T cell receptor beta chains from one sample sequenced in a study of cytotoxic CD8 clonotypes in ibrutinib-treated CLL (dated by TCRdb to the early 2020s). Libraries were prepared through the immunoSEQ multiplex PCR assay. Imported from immuneACCESS, the table was reduced by TCRdb to in-frame sequences with V and J called. These copies leave out some clones; in studies compared against another copy, an unresolved V gene accounts for under half, and the cause of the remainder is not known. In this sample the table shows roughly 200,000 clones, 55% to 85% of which occur a single time. Clones ranked in the top ten supply roughly 13% of the sample. The time point label of this sample denotes: approximately 2 years on ibrutinib. Sample: PBMCs, taken after 24 months of ibrutinib treatment. The source is a human donor with chronic lymphocytic leukemia.

The chain recombines TRBV2 with TRBJ1-2, with no clear D. V was cut by 6 bases and J by 6 bases, with 8 bases left in between. The CDR3 is 11 amino acids. CDR1 is SNHLY, CDR2 FYNNEI, per germline. The CDR3 loop is CASRARDGYTF. Here the CDR3 DNA reads TGTGCCAGCAGGGCGAGGGATGGCTACACCTTC.

The rearrangement joins TRBV6-5 to TRBJ2-1; the D gene is possibly TRBD1 (6 bases). Germline V lookup: CDR1 MNHEY, CDR2 SVGAGI. V lost 5 bases, J lost 12 bases, and 14 bases lay in between. This CDR3 has 12 amino acids. CDR3 nucleotide sequence: TGTGCCAGCAGTCGGACATCAGGGGTGCAGTTCTTC. It is translated as CASSRTSGVQFF.

The chain employs TRBV7-9 and TRBJ2-2; no firm D call. The germline V and J ends were trimmed by 2 bases and 6 bases, with 10 bases remaining between them. The CDR3 has 14 amino acids. Germline assignment: CDR1 SEHNR and CDR2 FQNEAQ (reference sequence). The CDR3 here is CASSLLRLPGELFF. The DNA of the CDR3 is TGTGCCAGCAGCTTACTCAGATTACCCGGGGAGCTGTTTTTT.

This chain uses TRBV27 with TRBJ2-1; the D is unclear. The length of the CDR3 is 11 residues. The germline V gene encodes CDR1 MNHEY and CDR2 SMNVEV (reference sequence). V was cut by 8 bases and J by 4 bases, with 6 bases left in between. CDR3 DNA: TGTGCCAGCTCAGCATACAATGAGCAGTTCTTC. This encodes CASSAYNEQFF.

The CDR3 coding sequence is TGTGCCAGCAGTACAGGGGTTGCGAAACAGCCCCAGCATTTT. Residues: CASSTGVAKQPQHF. V gene TRBV6-5 combines with J gene TRBJ1-5, with TRBD1 matching over 7 bases. V shed 5 bases and J 7 bases; nucleotides not matched to a gene: 8. This CDR3 is 14 amino acids long. In germline, CDR1 is MNHEY, CDR2 SVGAGI.